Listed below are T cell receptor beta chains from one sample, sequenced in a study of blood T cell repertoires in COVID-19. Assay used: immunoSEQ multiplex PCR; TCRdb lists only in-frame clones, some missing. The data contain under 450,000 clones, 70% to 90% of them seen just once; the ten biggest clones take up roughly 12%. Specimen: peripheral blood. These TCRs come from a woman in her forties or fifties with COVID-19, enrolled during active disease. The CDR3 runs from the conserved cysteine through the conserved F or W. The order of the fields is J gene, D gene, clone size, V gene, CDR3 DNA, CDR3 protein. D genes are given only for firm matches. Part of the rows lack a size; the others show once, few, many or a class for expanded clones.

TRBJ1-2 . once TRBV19 TGTGCCAGTACCCCCTCACAGGCGCGCATATATGGCTACACCTTC CASTPSQARIYGYTF
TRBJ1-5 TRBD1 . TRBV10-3 TGTGCCATCAGTGAGACCGGGACAGTCGGCAATCAGCCCCAGCATTTT CAISETGTVGNQPQHF
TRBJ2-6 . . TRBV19 TGTGCCAGTAACCGGGGGGCTTATGGGGCCAACGTCCTGACTTTC CASNRGAYGANVLTF
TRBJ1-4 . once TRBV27 TGTGCCAGCAGTCCATTAGGGTTCCGACAGTCGACAACTAATGAAAAACTGTTTTTT CASSPLGFRQSTTNEKLFF
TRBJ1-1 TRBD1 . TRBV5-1 TGCGCCAGCAGCTTTGGGGACAGGGGGACTGAAGCTTTCTTT CASSFGDRGTEAFF
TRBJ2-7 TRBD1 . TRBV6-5 TGTGCCAGCCAGGACAGGGGGCTACGGTACGAGCAGTACTTC CASQDRGLRYEQYF
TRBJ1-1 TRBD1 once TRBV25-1 TGTGCCAGCAGTGAAAGAAAAGGGGGCCTGAACACTGAAGCTTTCTTT CASSERKGGLNTEAFF
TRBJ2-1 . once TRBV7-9 TGTGCCAGCAGCTTAGATCAGGGTATCGATGAGCAGTTCTTC CASSLDQGIDEQFF
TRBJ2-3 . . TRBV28 TGTGCCAGCACCTCGGGGGATACGCAGTATTTT CASTSGDTQYF
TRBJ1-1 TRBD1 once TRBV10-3 TGTGCCATCAGTGAGTCCAACAGGGGGCGAGCTTTCTTT CAISESNRGRAFF
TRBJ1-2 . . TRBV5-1 TGCGCCAGCAGCGTAGGGGATGGCTACACCTTC CASSVGDGYTF
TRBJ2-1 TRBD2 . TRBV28 TGTGCCAGCAGTTTATCGACCGGACTAGCGGGGGGGCGAGATCTCTACAATGAGCAGTTCTTC CASSLSTGLAGGRDLYNEQFF
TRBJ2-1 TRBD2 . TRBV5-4 TGTGCCAGCAGCTTGGTCCTGCGGGGGGGCCACAATGAGCAGTTCTTC CASSLVLRGGHNEQFF
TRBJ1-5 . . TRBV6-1 TGTGCCAGCAGTGAGAGGTTGGGCAATCAGCCCCAGCATTTT CASSERLGNQPQHF
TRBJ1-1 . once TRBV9 TGTGCCAGCAGCGTAGACCTCAGGGCCACTGAAGCTTTCTTT CASSVDLRATEAFF
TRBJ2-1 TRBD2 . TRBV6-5 TGTGCCAGCAGCGCGGGGGGGAGCTCCTACAATGAGCAGTTCTTC CASSAGGSSYNEQFF
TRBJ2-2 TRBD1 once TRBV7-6 TGTGCCAGCAGCCCATCTACAGGGGGCACCGGGGAGCTGTTTTTT CASSPSTGGTGELFF
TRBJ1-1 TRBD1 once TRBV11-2 TGTGCCAGCAGCTTGGGACAGGGGGAAGGCACTGAAGCTTTCTTT CASSLGQGEGTEAFF
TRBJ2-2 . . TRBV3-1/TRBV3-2 TGTGCCAGCAGCCCGCGCACAGGGACCGGGGAGCTGTTTTTT CASSPRTGTGELFF
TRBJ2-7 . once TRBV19 TGTGCCAGTAGTCCCTCGAGCGGACCAACTTACGAGCAGTACTTC CASSPSSGPTYEQYF
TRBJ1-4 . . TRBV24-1 TGTGCCACTGGGGACGCGGGAGAAAAACTGTTTTTT CATGDAGEKLFF
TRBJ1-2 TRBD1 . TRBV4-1 TGCGCCAGCAGCCAAGAGGTGACAGGGAACTATGGCTACACCTTC CASSQEVTGNYGYTF
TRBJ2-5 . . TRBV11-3 TGTGCCAGCAGCCGCGGGACCGACTACCAAGAGACCCAGTACTTC CASSRGTDYQETQYF
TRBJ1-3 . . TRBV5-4 TGTGCCAGCAGCGCGACAGACTTCGGAAACACCATATATTTT CASSATDFGNTIYF
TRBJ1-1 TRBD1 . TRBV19 TGTGCCAGTAGTATTACGGGACAGGGGAACACTGAAGCTTTCTTT CASSITGQGNTEAFF
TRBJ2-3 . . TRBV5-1 TGCGCCAGCAGCTTGGCCGACGGGGACACAGATACGCAGTATTTT CASSLADGDTDTQYF
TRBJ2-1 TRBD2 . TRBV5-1 TGCGCCAGCAGCATTGGGACTAGCGGGGGGGAGCAGTTCTTC CASSIGTSGGEQFF
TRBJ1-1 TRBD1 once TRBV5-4 TGTGCCAGCAGCTCGGCGAAGACAGGGGTCACTGAAGCTTTCTTT CASSSAKTGVTEAFF
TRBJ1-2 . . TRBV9 TGTGCCAGCAGCGTAGCTCGGTCCTTGCAGAGGGCTAACTATGGCTACACCTTC CASSVARSLQRANYGYTF
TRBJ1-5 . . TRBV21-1 TGTGCCAGCAGCTCCGGGGGACGCAATCAGCCCCAGCATTTT CASSSGGRNQPQHF
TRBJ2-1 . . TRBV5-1 TGCGCCAGCAGTTACGGGACAACCTACAATGAGCAGTTCTTC CASSYGTTYNEQFF
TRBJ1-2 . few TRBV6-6 TGTGCCACCCTGAACCTATATGGCTACACCTTC CATLNLYGYTF
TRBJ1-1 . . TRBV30 TGTGCCTGGACCCCACCGGAGTTGGGCACTGAAGCTTTCTTT CAWTPPELGTEAFF
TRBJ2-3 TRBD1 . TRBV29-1 TGCAGCGCCGGGACAGGGAGAGATACGCAGTATTTT CSAGTGRDTQYF
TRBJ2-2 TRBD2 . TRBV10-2 TGCGCCACGGAGGGCGGGGGGGCGACTGGGGAGCTGTTTTTT CATEGGGATGELFF
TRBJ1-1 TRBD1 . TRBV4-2 TGTGCCAGCAGCCAAGCGGACAGGGTGAACACTGAAGCTTTCTTT CASSQADRVNTEAFF
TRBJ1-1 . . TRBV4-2 TGTGCCAGCAGCCAAGATAGAGGGAGCCCTGAAGCTTTCTTT CASSQDRGSPEAFF
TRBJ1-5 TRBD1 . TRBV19 TGTGCCAGCACAGGACAGGATAGCAATCAGCCCCAGCATTTT CASTGQDSNQPQHF
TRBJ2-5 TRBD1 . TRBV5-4 TGTGCCAGCAGCCAACAGGGGGCATGGGAGACCCAGTACTTC CASSQQGAWETQYF
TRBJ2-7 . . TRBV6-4 TGTGCCAGCAGTGAATCGCCAGGCTCCTACGAGCAGTACTTC CASSESPGSYEQYF
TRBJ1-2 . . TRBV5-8 TGTGCCAGCAGCCCCAGGGGACGTGGCTACACCTTC CASSPRGRGYTF
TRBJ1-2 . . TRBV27 TGTGCCAGCAGTTTATCCGTAGTTGGTGGCTACACCTTC CASSLSVVGGYTF
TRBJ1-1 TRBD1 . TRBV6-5 TGTGCCAGCAGTTCAAATCCGGACAGGGCGGGAACTGAAGCTTTCTTT CASSSNPDRAGTEAFF
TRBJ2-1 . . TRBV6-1 TGTGCCAGCAGTGAAGCATGGGGGCGGGATGAGCAGTTCTTC CASSEAWGRDEQFF
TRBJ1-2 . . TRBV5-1 TGCGCCAGCAGCGGTTCTGTCGGTCCCGATTTACGTCGGGGCTACACCTTC CASSGSVGPDLRRGYTF
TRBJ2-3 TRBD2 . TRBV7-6 TGTGCCAGCAGCTTAGAGATGCGGGGGGGCCCGACAGATACGCAGTATTTT CASSLEMRGGPTDTQYF
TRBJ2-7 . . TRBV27 TGTGCCAGCTCAAGCTCGGTAGCCTACGAGCAGTACTTC CASSSSVAYEQYF
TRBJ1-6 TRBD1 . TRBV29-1 TGCAGCGTTGAAATATTCGGGGGGGGACAGTCCCTATGGCCCCTCCACTTT CSVEIFGGGQSLWPLHF